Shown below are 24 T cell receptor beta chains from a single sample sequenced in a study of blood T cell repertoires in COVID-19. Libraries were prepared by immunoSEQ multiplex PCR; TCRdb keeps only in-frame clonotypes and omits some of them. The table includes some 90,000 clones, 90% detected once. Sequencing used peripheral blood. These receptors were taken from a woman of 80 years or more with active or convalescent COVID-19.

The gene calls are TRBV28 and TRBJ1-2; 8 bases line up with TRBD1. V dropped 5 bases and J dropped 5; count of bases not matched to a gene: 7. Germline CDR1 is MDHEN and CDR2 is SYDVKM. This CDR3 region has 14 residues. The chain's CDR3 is CASSATGQGYGYTF. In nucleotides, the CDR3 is TGTGCCAGCAGTGCGACTGGACAGGGTTATGGCTACACCTTC.

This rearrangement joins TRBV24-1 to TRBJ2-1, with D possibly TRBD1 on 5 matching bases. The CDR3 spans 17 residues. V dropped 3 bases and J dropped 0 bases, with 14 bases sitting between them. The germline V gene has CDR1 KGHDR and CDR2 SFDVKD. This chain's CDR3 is CATSDPRQSSSYNEQFF. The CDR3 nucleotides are TGTGCCACCAGTGATCCACGACAGTCAAGCTCCTACAATGAGCAGTTCTTC.

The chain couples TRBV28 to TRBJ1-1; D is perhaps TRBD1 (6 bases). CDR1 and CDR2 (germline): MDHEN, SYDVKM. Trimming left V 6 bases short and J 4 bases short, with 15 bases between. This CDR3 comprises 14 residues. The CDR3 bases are TGTGCCAGCAGGGACAGCCCCTCGGGCACTGAAGCTTTCTTT. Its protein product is CASRDSPSGTEAFF.

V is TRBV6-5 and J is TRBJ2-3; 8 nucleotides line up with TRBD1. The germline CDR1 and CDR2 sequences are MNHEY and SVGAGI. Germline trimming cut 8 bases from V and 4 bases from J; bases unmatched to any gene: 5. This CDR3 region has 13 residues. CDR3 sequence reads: CASRKGQADTQYF. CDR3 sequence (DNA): TGTGCCAGCCGGAAGGGACAGGCAGATACGCAGTATTTT.

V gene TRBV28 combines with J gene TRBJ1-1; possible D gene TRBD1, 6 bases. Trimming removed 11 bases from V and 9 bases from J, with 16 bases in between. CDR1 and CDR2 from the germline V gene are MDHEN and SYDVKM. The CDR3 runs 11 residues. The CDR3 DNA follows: TGTGCCGTCCAGAGGGGGACGAAAGCTTTCTTT. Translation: CAVQRGTKAFF.

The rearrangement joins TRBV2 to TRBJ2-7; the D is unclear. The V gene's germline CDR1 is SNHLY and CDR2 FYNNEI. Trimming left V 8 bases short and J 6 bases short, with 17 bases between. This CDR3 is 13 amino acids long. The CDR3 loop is CASGLEALLEQYF. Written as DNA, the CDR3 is TGTGCCAGCGGCCTAGAGGCCCTCCTCGAGCAGTACTTC.

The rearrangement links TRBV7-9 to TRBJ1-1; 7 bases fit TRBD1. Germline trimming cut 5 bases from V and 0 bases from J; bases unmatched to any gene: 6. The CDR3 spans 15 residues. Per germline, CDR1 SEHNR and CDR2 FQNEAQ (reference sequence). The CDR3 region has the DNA TGTGCCAGCAGCCCCCGGACAGGCCTGAACACTGAAGCTTTCTTT. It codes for CASSPRTGLNTEAFF.

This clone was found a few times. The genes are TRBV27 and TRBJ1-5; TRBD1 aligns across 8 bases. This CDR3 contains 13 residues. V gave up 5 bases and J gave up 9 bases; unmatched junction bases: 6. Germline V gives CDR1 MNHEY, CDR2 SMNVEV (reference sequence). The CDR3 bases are TGTGCCAGCAGTGCGGACAGGGAGTCGCCCCAGCATTTT. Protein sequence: CASSADRESPQHF.

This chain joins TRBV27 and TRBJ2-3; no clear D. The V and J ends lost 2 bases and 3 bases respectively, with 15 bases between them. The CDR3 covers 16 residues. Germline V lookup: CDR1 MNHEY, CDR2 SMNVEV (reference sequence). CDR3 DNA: TGTGCCAGCAGTTTACGAGCAGCGACGGTAACAGATACGCAGTATTTT. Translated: CASSLRAATVTDTQYF.

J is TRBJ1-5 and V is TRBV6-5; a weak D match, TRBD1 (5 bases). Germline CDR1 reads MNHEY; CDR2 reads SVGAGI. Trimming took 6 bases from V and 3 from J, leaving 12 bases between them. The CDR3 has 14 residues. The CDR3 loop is CASRTGQINQPQHF. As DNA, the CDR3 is TGTGCCAGCAGAACCGGACAAATCAATCAGCCCCAGCATTTT.

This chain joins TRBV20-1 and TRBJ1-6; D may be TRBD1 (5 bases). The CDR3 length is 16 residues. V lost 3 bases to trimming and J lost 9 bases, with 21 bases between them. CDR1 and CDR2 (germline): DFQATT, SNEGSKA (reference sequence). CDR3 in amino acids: CSASEDINFRGSPLHF. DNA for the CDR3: TGCAGTGCTAGTGAGGACATTAACTTCCGTGGTTCACCCCTCCACTTT.

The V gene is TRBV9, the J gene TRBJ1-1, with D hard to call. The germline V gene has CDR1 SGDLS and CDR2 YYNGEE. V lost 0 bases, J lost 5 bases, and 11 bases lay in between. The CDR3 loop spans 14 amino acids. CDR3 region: CASSVGPGGTEAFF. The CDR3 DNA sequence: TGTGCCAGCAGCGTAGGTCCCGGAGGGACTGAAGCTTTCTTT.

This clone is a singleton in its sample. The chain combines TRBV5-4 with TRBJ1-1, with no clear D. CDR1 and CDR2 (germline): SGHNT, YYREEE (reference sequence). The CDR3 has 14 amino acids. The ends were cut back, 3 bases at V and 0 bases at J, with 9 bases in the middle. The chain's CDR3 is CASSSDTVNTEAFF. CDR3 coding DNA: TGTGCCAGCAGCTCCGACACCGTGAACACTGAAGCTTTCTTT.

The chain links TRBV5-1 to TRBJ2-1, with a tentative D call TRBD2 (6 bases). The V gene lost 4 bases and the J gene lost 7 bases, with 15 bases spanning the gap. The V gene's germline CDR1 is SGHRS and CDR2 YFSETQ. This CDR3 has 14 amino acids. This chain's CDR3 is CASSPGARGNEQFF. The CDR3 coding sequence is TGCGCCAGCAGCCCGGGAGCCCGGGGGAATGAGCAGTTCTTC.

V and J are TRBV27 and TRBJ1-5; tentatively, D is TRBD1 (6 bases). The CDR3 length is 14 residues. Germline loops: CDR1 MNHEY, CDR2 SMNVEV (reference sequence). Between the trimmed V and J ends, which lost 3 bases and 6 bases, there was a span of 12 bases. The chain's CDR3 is CASSFWGPGQPQHF. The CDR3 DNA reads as TGTGCCAGCAGTTTTTGGGGGCCCGGTCAGCCCCAGCATTTT.

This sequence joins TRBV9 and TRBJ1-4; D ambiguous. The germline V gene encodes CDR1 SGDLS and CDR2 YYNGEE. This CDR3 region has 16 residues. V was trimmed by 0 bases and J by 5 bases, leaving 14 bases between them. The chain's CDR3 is CASSVASARGNEKLFF. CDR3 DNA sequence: TGTGCCAGCAGCGTAGCTTCCGCCCGGGGAAATGAAAAACTGTTTTTT.

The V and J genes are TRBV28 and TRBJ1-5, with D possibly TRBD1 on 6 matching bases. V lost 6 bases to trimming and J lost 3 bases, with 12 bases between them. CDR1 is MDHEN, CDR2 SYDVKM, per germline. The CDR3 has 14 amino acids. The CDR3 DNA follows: TGTGCCAGCAGGGAACAGGGATACAATCAGCCCCAGCATTTT. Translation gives CASREQGYNQPQHF.

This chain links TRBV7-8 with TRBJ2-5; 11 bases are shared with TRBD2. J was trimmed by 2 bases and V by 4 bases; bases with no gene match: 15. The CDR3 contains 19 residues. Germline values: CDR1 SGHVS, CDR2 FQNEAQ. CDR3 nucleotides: TGTGCCAGCAGCTCCCCGAGAGTAGCGGGAGGGAATAGTCAAGAGACCCAGTACTTC. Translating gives CASSSPRVAGGNSQETQYF.

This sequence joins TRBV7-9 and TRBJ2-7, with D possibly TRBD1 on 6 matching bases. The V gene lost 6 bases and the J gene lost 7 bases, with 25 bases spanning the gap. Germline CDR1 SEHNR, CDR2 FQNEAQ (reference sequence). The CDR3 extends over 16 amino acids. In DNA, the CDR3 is TGTGCCAGCAGTCCAAGGGTCCGGGATCAAGGGGGAGAGCAGTACTTC. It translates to CASSPRVRDQGGEQYF. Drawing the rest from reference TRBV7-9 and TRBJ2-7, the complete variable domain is DTGVSQNPRHKITKRGQNVTFRCDPISEHNRLYWYRQTLGQGPEFLTYFQNEAQLEKSRLLSDRFSAERPKGSFSTLEIQRTEQGDSAMYLCASSPRVRDQGGEQYFGPGTRLTVT.

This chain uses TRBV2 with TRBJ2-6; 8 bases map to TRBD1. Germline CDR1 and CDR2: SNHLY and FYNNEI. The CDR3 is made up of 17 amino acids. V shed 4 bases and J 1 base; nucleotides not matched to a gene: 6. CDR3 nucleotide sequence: TGTGCCAGCAGTGGTGAGGACAGGGCATCTGGGGCCAACGTCCTGACTTTC. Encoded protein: CASSGEDRASGANVLTF.

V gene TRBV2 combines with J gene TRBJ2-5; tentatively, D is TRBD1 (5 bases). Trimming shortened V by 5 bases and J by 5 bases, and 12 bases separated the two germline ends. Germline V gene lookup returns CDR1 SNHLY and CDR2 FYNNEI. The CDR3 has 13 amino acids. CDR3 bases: TGTGCCAGCAGTAGACAGCCTGGGGAGACCCAGTACTTC. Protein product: CASSRQPGETQYF.

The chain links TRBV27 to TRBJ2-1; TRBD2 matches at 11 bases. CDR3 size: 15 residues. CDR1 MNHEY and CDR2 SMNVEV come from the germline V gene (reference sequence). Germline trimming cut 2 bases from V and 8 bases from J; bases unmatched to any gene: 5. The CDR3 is CASSLGLAGGYEQFF. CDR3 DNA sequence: TGTGCCAGCAGTTTAGGGCTAGCGGGAGGTTATGAGCAGTTCTTC.

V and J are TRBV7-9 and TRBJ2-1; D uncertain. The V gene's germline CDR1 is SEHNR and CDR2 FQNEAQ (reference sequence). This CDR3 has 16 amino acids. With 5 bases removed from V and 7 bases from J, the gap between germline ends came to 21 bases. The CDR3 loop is CASSRPLGPWANEQFF. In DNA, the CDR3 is TGTGCCAGCAGCCGACCCCTTGGCCCCTGGGCGAATGAGCAGTTCTTC.

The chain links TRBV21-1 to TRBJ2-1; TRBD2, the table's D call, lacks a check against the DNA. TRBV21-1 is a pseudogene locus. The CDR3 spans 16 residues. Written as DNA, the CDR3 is TGTGCCAGCAGCAAACCAGCGCCCGGGGGAGGGGGTGAGCAGTTCTTC. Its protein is CASSKPAPGGGGEQFF.